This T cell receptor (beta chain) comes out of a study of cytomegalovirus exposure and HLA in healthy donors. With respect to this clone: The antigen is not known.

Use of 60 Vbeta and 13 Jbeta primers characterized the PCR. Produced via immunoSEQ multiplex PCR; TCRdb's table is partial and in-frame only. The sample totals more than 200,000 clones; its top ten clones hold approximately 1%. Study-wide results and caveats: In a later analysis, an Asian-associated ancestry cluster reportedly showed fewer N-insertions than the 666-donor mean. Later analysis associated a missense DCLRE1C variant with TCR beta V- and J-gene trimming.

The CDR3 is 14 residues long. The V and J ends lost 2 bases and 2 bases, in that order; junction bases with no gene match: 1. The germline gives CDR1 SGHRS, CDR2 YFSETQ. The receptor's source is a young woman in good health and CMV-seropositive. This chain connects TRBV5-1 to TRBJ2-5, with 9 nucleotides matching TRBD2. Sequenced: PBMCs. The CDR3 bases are TGCGCCAGCAGCTTCGGACTAGCGCAAGAGACCCAGTACTTC. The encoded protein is CASSFGLAQETQYF.